This entry lists 22 T cell receptor beta chains sequenced from one sample in a study of sequential checkpoint blockade in melanoma. Documented treatment: randomized to nivolumab then ipilimumab (arm A) or the reverse (arm B). This table comes from immunoSEQ multiplex PCR, and its TCRdb copy is limited to in-frame clones, with some not included. The table shows 20,000 to 25,000 clones, with roughly 30% occurring only once. The sequencing here drew on tumor tissue (inferred from file names), taken from a patient given nivolumab and ipilimumab in sequence. The receptor source for this set is a human donor with melanoma.

This clone was seen more than once but under ten times. The junction departs from germline at one end; a sequencing error may be responsible. This rearrangement joins TRBV7-2 to TRBJ1-1; D uncertain. The CDR3 covers 13 residues. Germline CDR1 is SGHTA and CDR2 is FQGNSA. CDR3 amino acids: CASSLMQSTEAFF. The CDR3 region has the DNA TGTGCTAGCAGCTTAATGCAGTCAACTGAAGCTTTCTTT.

In DNA, the CDR3 is TGCAGCGTTGAAGATTCTCTCGAACTGGGCGAGCAGTACTTC. It translates to CSVEDSLELGEQYF. This sequence joins TRBV29-1 and TRBJ2-7; D unclear. V was cut by 0 bases and J by 6 bases, with 15 bases left in between. Germline assignment: CDR1 SQVTM and CDR2 ANQGSEA. There are 14 residues in the CDR3.

The CDR3, as DNA: TGTGCCAGCACTCTGGGACAGTCGTCGTATAGCAATCAGCCCCAGCATTTT. Translating it yields CASTLGQSSYSNQPQHF. The V and J genes are TRBV6-8 and TRBJ1-5, with TRBD1 identical over 7 bases. CDR3 length: 17 amino acids. Per the germline V gene, CDR1 is MNHGY and CDR2 is SAAAGT. V gave up 7 bases and J gave up 0 bases; unmatched junction bases: 12.

This clone was seen only a few times. DNA for the CDR3: TGTGCCAGCTCACCTCAGGCGGGAGGGCGAGAGACCCAGTACTTC. Amino acids: CASSPQAGGRETQYF. The V call is TRBV18, the J call TRBJ2-5; 9 bases map to TRBD2. The CDR3 extends over 15 amino acids. Germline CDR1 is KGHSH and CDR2 is LQKENI. V was pared by 3 bases and J by 4 bases, with 6 bases of the junction left unmatched. The full variable domain, completed using reference TRBV18 and TRBJ2-5, is NAGVMQNPRHLVRRRGQEARLRCSPMKGHSHVYWYRQLPEEGLKFMVYLQKENIIDESGMPKERFSAEFPKEGPSILRIQQVVRGDSAAYFCASSPQAGGRETQYFGPGTRLLVL.

The chain couples TRBV19 to TRBJ2-1; 12 positions match TRBD2. The CDR3 has 16 residues. Germline CDR1 LNHDA, CDR2 SQIVND (reference sequence). V shed 3 bases and J 7 bases; nucleotides not matched to a gene: 7. CDR3 region: CASSIHLAGGHNEQFF. In nucleotides, the CDR3 is TGTGCCAGTAGTATCCACCTAGCGGGGGGGCATAATGAGCAGTTCTTC.

This clone was seen a handful of times. The genes are TRBV12-2 and TRBJ2-3. TRBV12-2 is an annotated pseudogene. The CDR3 is 14 amino acids. DNA for the CDR3: TGTGCCAGTCGGGGGGAGGGGGCAAGGGATACGCAGTATTTT. It specifies CASRGEGARDTQYF.

This clone turned up a few times. The rearrangement links TRBV7-7 to TRBJ1-5, with D perhaps matching TRBD1 (5 bases). Germline CDR1 is SSHAT and CDR2 is FNYEAQ (reference sequence). This CDR3 contains 20 residues. Trimming took off 5 bases at V and 0 bases at J, with 26 bases between the two ends. The CDR3 nucleotides are TGTGCCAGCAGCCAAGAAGCACGGGCAGGGCAGCATTATAGCAATCAGCCCCAGCATTTT. Its translation is CASSQEARAGQHYSNQPQHF.

The chain has TRBV9 and TRBJ1-1; weak D call: TRBD1 (5 bases). The CDR3 has 13 amino acids. Germline lookup yields CDR1 SGDLS and CDR2 YYNGEE. With 3 bases removed from V and 2 bases from J, the gap between germline ends came to 8 bases. The CDR3: CASSGRVNTEAFF. CDR3 DNA: TGTGCCAGCAGCGGCAGGGTAAACACTGAAGCTTTCTTT. The whole variable domain, filled in from reference TRBV9 and TRBJ1-1, reads DSGVTQTPKHLITATGQRVTLRCSPRSGDLSVYWYQQSLDQGLQFLIQYYNGEERAKGNILERFSAQQFPDLHSELNLSSLELGDSALYFCASSGRVNTEAFFGQGTRLTVV.

The chain carries TRBV6-8 and TRBJ1-1; TRBD1 agrees at 9 bases. V lost 7 bases to trimming and J lost 6 bases; unmatched junction nucleotides: 9. The CDR3 spans 14 residues. Germline V gene data show CDR1 as MNHGY and CDR2 as SAAAGT. CDR3 residues: CASTRDRDVPEAFF. CDR3 in DNA: TGTGCCAGCACCAGGGACAGGGATGTCCCTGAAGCTTTCTTT.

This chain uses TRBV15 with TRBJ1-2, with 7 positions matching TRBD1. V lost 3 bases, J lost 2 bases, and 6 bases stayed unmatched. Germline CDR1 LNHNV, CDR2 YYDKDF (reference sequence). This CDR3 has 15 amino acids. CDR3 sequence (DNA): TGTGCCACCAGCAGTGGGAGGGGGCTGAACTATGGCTACACCTTC. It codes for CATSSGRGLNYGYTF. Combining the CDR3 with reference TRBV15 and TRBJ1-2 gives the whole variable domain DAMVIQNPRYQVTQFGKPVTLSCSQTLNHNVMYWYQQKSSQAPKLLFHYYDKDFNNEADTPDNFQSRRPNTSFCFLDIRSPGLGDTAMYLCATSSGRGLNYGYTFGSGTRLTVV.

In this sample, this clone turned up a few times. The chain carries TRBV28 and TRBJ1-2; unclear D gene. The germline V and J ends were trimmed by 4 bases and 1 base, with 10 bases remaining between them. CDR3 length: 14 amino acids. Germline loops: CDR1 MDHEN, CDR2 SYDVKM. CDR3 DNA: TGTGCCAGCAGTTCGTATCAGGTTAACTATGGCTACACCTTC. Translating gives CASSSYQVNYGYTF.

The CDR3 region has the DNA TGCGCCAATACATGGGTAGCGGGAGTTTACAATGAGCAGTTCTTC. Translating it yields CANTWVAGVYNEQFF. The chain links TRBV10-1 to TRBJ2-1; 9 bases line up with TRBD2. Germline CDR1 reads WNHNN; CDR2 reads SYGVQD (reference sequence). The CDR3 sequence is 15 residues long. Losses at the gene ends were 10 bases for V and 4 bases for J; bases not matched to a gene: 11.

This clone was recorded only once. V and J are TRBV5-1 and TRBJ2-1, with no clear D. Trimming took 1 base from V and 3 from J, leaving 11 bases between them. The CDR3 totals 15 residues. The germline CDR1 and CDR2 sequences are SGHRS and YFSETQ. Written as DNA, the CDR3 is TGCGCCAGCAGCTTGTCCCCCAGCGTCTACAATGAGCAGTTCTTC. The encoded protein is CASSLSPSVYNEQFF.

There are a few counts of this clone. For the CDR3, the DNA is TGTGCCAGCAGCTTAACAGACAGCGCTAACTATGGCTACACCTTC. It is translated as CASSLTDSANYGYTF. V and J are TRBV11-3 and TRBJ1-2; possibly TRBD1 for D (5 bases). Germline CDR1 is SGHNT and CDR2 is YENEEA. This CDR3 is built from 15 residues. V lost 2 bases and J 0 bases, leaving 10 bases between the germline ends.

V and J are TRBV11-3 and TRBJ1-1; no clear D. CDR3 size: 14 residues. V was shortened by 1 base and J by 10 bases, with 16 bases between the two germline ends. CDR1 and CDR2 from the germline V gene are SGHNT and YENEEA. CDR3 DNA: TGTGCCAGCAGCTTAGTAGGAGTGATGGGCGCAGCTTTCTTT. Its protein is CASSLVGVMGAAFF.

V gene TRBV29-1 combines with J gene TRBJ2-6; 7 bases are a match to TRBD1. J gave up 0 bases and V 3 bases, and 5 bases lay outside the gene matches. Germline-derived CDR1 and CDR2 are SQVTM and ANQGSEA. The CDR3 runs to 16 residues. The DNA of the CDR3 is TGCAGCGTTGACTTGGCAGGGGGCTCTGGGGCCAACGTCCTGACTTTC. It encodes CSVDLAGGSGANVLTF.

This clone was seen a handful of times. This rearrangement joins TRBV7-6 to TRBJ2-7; D is perhaps TRBD1 (6 bases). The V and J ends lost 3 bases and 7 bases respectively, with 16 bases between them. CDR1 and CDR2 (germline): SGHVS, FNYEAQ. The CDR3 is 14 residues long. Here the CDR3 reads CASSFPQGLEEQYF. DNA of the CDR3: TGTGCCAGCAGCTTTCCCCAGGGGCTAGAGGAGCAGTACTTC.

The table lists this clone with a few counts. The CDR3, as DNA: TGTGCCAGCACTCAGGCCTCCTTTACGTCCTACGAGCAGTACTTC. It is translated as CASTQASFTSYEQYF. The rearrangement joins TRBV6-8 to TRBJ2-7; D ambiguous. Germline CDR1 MNHGY, CDR2 SAAAGT. CDR3 length: 15 residues. V dropped 7 bases and J dropped 1 base, with 17 bases sitting between them.

This clone was counted many times. The gene calls are TRBV4-1 and TRBJ2-2; D might be TRBD1 (6 bases). Germline V gene lookup returns CDR1 MGHRA and CDR2 YSYEKL. The ends were cut back, 1 base at V and 6 bases at J, with 18 bases in the middle. The CDR3 spans 17 residues. The CDR3 reads CASSQGTTGSWAGELFF. Here the CDR3 DNA reads TGCGCCAGCAGCCAAGGAACTACAGGGAGTTGGGCCGGGGAGCTGTTTTTT.

Only a few counts were recorded for this clone. The rearrangement links TRBV5-1 to TRBJ1-2; D gene ambiguous. In germline, CDR1 is SGHRS, CDR2 YFSETQ. The V end was cut by 1 base, the J end by 3 bases, with 10 bases between. The CDR3 extends over 14 amino acids. The CDR3 protein is CASSLYGLDYGYTF. The CDR3 bases are TGCGCCAGCAGCTTGTACGGATTGGACTATGGCTACACCTTC.

The genes are TRBV30 and TRBJ1-2, with D maybe TRBD1 (5 bases). Trimming took 8 bases from V and 3 from J, leaving 13 bases between them. The CDR3 is 12 amino acids. Germline CDR1 and CDR2: GTSNPN and SVGIG (reference sequence). The CDR3 here is CARLDSHYGYTF. Here the CDR3 DNA reads TGTGCCCGTCTCGACAGTCACTATGGCTACACCTTC. Full variable domain (outside the CDR3, taken from reference TRBV30 and TRBJ1-2): SQTIHQWPATLVQPVGSPLSLECTVEGTSNPNLYWYRQAAGRGLQLLFYSVGIGQISSEVPQNLSASRPQDRQFILSSKKLLLSDSGFYLCARLDSHYGYTFGSGTRLTVV.

The table lists this clone with a few counts. V and J are TRBV12-2 and TRBJ2-3; the table's D call of TRBD2 was not tested on the DNA. TRBV12-2 is marked as a pseudogene. CDR3 length: 17 residues. CDR3 nucleotide sequence: TGTGCAAGTCGTCGCCTTAGCGGGGGGGCGAGGAGAGATACGCAGTATTTT. Encoded protein: CASRRLSGGARRDTQYF.